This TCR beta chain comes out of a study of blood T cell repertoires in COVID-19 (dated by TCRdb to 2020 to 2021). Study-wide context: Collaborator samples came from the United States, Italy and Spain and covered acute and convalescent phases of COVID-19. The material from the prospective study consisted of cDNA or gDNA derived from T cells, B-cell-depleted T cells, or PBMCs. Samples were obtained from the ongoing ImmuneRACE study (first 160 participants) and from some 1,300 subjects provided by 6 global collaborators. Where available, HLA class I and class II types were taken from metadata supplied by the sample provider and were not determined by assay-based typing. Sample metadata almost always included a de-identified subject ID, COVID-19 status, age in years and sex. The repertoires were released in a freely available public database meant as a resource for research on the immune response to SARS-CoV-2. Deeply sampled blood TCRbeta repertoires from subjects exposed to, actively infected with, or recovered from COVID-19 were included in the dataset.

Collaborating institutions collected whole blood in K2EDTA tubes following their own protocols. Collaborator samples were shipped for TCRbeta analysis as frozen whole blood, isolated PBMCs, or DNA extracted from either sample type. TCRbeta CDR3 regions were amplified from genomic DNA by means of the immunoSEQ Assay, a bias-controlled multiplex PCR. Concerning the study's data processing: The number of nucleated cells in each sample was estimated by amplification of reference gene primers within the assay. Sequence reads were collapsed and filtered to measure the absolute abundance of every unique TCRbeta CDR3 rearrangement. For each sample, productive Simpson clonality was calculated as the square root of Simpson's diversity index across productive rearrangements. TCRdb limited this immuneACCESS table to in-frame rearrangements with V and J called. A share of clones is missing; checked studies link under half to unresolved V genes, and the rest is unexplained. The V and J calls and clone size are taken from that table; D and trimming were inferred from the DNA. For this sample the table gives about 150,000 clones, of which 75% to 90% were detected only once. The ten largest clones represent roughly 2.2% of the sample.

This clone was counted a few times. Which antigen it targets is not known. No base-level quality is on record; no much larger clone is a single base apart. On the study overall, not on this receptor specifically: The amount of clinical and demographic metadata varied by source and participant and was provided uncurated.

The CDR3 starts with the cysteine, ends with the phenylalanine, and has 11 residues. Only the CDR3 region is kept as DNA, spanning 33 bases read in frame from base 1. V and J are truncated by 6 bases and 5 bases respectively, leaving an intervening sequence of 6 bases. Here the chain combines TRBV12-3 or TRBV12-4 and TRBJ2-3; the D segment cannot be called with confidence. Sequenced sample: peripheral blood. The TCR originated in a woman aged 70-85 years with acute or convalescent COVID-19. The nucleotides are TGTGCCAGCAGCCGTAGAGATACGCAGTATTTT. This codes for CASSRRDTQYF.